This TCR beta chain was identified in a study of blood T cell repertoires in COVID-19. Study summary: Both acute and convalescent COVID-19 samples were obtained from the United States, Italy and Spain. Sources were T cells, B-cell-depleted T cells, or PBMCs; the material itself was cDNA or gDNA.

Deletions cut 0 bases from V and 2 bases from J, with 9 bases between. The length of the CDR3 is 14 residues. Germline CDR1 is SGHRS and CDR2 is YFSETQ. Original methodology: Cell counts per sample came from amplifying reference gene primers. The method was immunoSEQ multiplex PCR; TCRdb's version includes in-frame clones alone and lacks a portion of them. The DNA was the basis for D and trimming; V, J and clone size are from that table. Of around 350,000 clones listed, about 88% are singletons. The specimen was peripheral blood. The receptor was isolated from a human donor in a cohort sampled during active COVID-19. The rearrangement joins TRBV5-1 to TRBJ2-7; a possible D gene is TRBD1 (6 bases). The CDR3 sequence is CASSLGTAPYEQYF. In nucleotides, the CDR3 is TGCGCCAGCAGCTTGGGGACAGCCCCCTACGAGCAGTACTTC.